The 27 T cell receptor beta chains listed next were all sequenced from one sample in a study of molecular identifiers for immune sequencing clone quantification. TCRdb passed the PCR reads through MiXCR, listing each CDR3 protein once. The table has approximately 500,000 distinct CDR3 sequences, approximately 25% seen once. The sample comprised naive CD8+ T cells from blood, with Jurkat cell RNA spiked in. Subset in this sample: FACS-sorted CD8+CD4-CCR7+CD45RA+ naive T cells. The receptors derive from a human donor in good health. Some libraries in this study had Jurkat cell RNA spiked in.

This clonotype came up once. A junction boundary mismatches the germline segment, possibly from a read error. The rearrangement joins TRBV4-1 to TRBJ1-1, with a tentative D call TRBD1 (5 bases). Per the germline V gene, CDR1 is MGHRA and CDR2 is YSYEKL. This CDR3 comprises 11 residues. The CDR3 DNA reads as TGCGCCAGCAGTCCGGGGACTGAAGCTTCCTTT. Translation gives CASSPGTEASF.

As for this clonotype: As the CDR3 is not closed by the conserved phenylalanine or tryptophan, this likely results from a read error. CDR3 coding DNA: TGTGCCAGCAGTGTTTTTGCTAGCGGGAGTGGCTACGAGCAGTACTCC. Protein: CASSVFASGSGYEQYS. The J gene is TRBJ2-7, the V gene TRBV2, with 10 bases aligning to TRBD2. Germline V lookup: CDR1 SNHLY, CDR2 FYNNEI. The CDR3 length is 16 residues. V was pared by 4 bases and J by 3 bases, with 9 bases of the junction left unmatched.

The chain combines TRBV20-1 with TRBJ1-5; D unclear. The CDR3 contains 16 residues. V dropped 6 bases and J dropped 0 bases, with 18 bases sitting between them. CDR1 and CDR2 (germline): DFQATT, SNEGSKA (reference sequence). The CDR3 bases are TGCAGTGCAAGCCGTAGGGCGCGGGTTAGCAATCAGCCCCAGCATTTT. Translated, it gives CSASRRARVSNQPQHF.

This rearrangement joins TRBV28 to TRBJ2-2, with D perhaps matching TRBD1 or TRBD2 (5 bases each). The CDR3 is made up of 16 amino acids. Germline V gives CDR1 MDHEN, CDR2 SYDVKM. V was pared by 7 bases and J by 7 bases, with 22 bases between. The CDR3 sequence is CASNALLEGLIGELFF. In DNA, the CDR3 is TGTGCCAGCAACGCTCTTTTAGAGGGGCTAATCGGGGAGCTGTTTTTT.

This chain links TRBV5-6 with TRBJ2-3; D is possibly TRBD2 (6 bases). Germline V gives CDR1 SGHDT, CDR2 YYEEEE. The length of the CDR3 is 16 residues. V gave up 5 bases and J gave up 1 base, with 17 bases separating them. The CDR3, as DNA: TGTGCCAGCAGGACCCTAAGGGGACTTGGCACAGATACGCAGTATTTT. It specifies CASRTLRGLGTDTQYF.

This clonotype was observed many times. The CDR3 loop is CASSLVTTRETQYF. In DNA form, the CDR3 reads TGTGCCAGCAGCTTAGTCACCACGAGAGAGACCCAGTACTTC. The V and J genes are TRBV7-9 and TRBJ2-5; no reliable D call. The V end lost 1 base, the J end lost 4 bases, and 10 bases lay between the germline ends. This CDR3 is built from 14 residues. Germline V gene data show CDR1 as SEHNR and CDR2 as FQNEAQ (reference sequence). The variable domain in full, completed from reference TRBV7-9 and TRBJ2-5, reads DTGVSQNPRHKITKRGQNVTFRCDPISEHNRLYWYRQTLGQGPEFLTYFQNEAQLEKSRLLSDRFSAERPKGSFSTLEIQRTEQGDSAMYLCASSLVTTRETQYFGPGTRLLVL.

V is TRBV12-3 or TRBV12-4 and J is TRBJ1-2; 7 bases map to TRBD1. The CDR3 runs to 16 residues. The V gene end was trimmed by 2 bases and the J gene end by 0 bases; junction bases not matched to a gene: 6. CDR3: CASSLMRQGANYGYTF. The CDR3 DNA reads TGTGCCAGCAGTTTAATGAGACAGGGCGCTAACTATGGCTACACCTTC.

The genes are TRBV7-9 and TRBJ1-4, with D unclear. The V end was cut by 5 bases, the J end by 8 bases, with 18 bases between. Germline assignment: CDR1 SEHNR and CDR2 FQNEAQ (reference sequence). The CDR3 totals 15 residues. Here the CDR3 reads CASSLVSNTREKLFF. CDR3 DNA: TGTGCCAGCAGCCTAGTGTCTAATACCCGGGAAAAACTGTTTTTT.

This clonotype appeared a single time. This sequence joins TRBV7-9 and TRBJ1-1; a possible D gene is TRBD1 (5 bases). There are 15 residues in the CDR3. Germline loops: CDR1 SEHNR, CDR2 FQNEAQ (reference sequence). Trimming cost V 1 base and J 8 bases, with 17 bases left between them. The CDR3 DNA follows: TGTGCCAGCAGCTTAGTGGACGGGGGGTTTTTAGAAGCTTTCTTT. This sequence encodes CASSLVDGGFLEAFF.

This sequence joins TRBV12-3 or TRBV12-4 and TRBJ2-7, with D possibly matching TRBD2 (6 bases). Trimming pared 3 bases from V and 6 bases from J, leaving 9 bases between. This CDR3 comprises 12 residues. The CDR3: CASSFSGVEQYF. Here the CDR3 DNA reads TGTGCCAGCAGTTTTTCGGGGGTCGAGCAGTACTTC.

In its sample, this clonotype was seen a few times. A much larger clone sits a single nucleotide away, making a read error possible. The rearrangement joins TRBV28 to TRBJ2-5, with D possibly TRBD1 on 8 matching bases. Germline-derived CDR1 and CDR2 are MDHEN and SYDVKM. Trimming removed 9 bases at V and 9 bases at J, with 20 bases between. The CDR3 spans 13 residues. The chain's CDR3 is CASNQGAREPQYF. Here the CDR3 DNA reads TGTGCCAGTAACCAGGGGGCGCGGGAGCCCCAGTACTTC.

This chain uses TRBV7-9 with TRBJ1-1; D possibly corresponds to TRBD1 (5 bases). The CDR3 is 18 residues long. V was shortened by 2 bases and J by 3 bases, with 22 bases between the two germline ends. Per the germline V gene, CDR1 is SEHNR and CDR2 is FQNEAQ (reference sequence). The CDR3 region has the DNA TGTGCCAGCAGCTTACCCCTTTTCCTCCCTGGGACGGACACTGAAGCTTTCTTT. Residues: CASSLPLFLPGTDTEAFF.

A word on this clonotype: A junction end diverges from the germline sequence, so it may reflect a read error. The chain uses TRBV13 and TRBJ1-6; the D gene is possibly TRBD1 (5 bases). Germline loops: CDR1 PRHDT, CDR2 FYEKMQ (reference sequence). The length of the CDR3 is 15 residues. In nucleotides, the CDR3 is TGTGCCAGCTGCTTAGGAGTAGGGGAGAATTCACCCCTCCACTTT. This gives the protein CASCLGVGENSPLHF.

Comments on this clonotype: A read error is likely, as this CDR3 ends without the conserved phenylalanine or tryptophan. The rearrangement uses TRBV20-1 and TRBJ2-7, with D possibly being TRBD1 or TRBD2 (6 bases each). CDR1 and CDR2 from the germline V gene are DFQATT and SNEGSKA (reference sequence). Trimming stripped 0 bases from V and 5 bases from J, with 14 bases between. There are 14 residues in the CDR3. Written as DNA, the CDR3 is TGCAGTGCTAGAGATCGGTACAGGGAGGACGAGCAGTACTCC. Translating it yields CSARDRYREDEQYS.

On this clonotype: With a much larger clone just one base away, this may be a read error. CDR3 nucleotide sequence: TGTGCCAGCAGACTGCCGCAAGAGACCCAGTACTTC. It encodes CASRLPQETQYF. This chain joins TRBV7-9 and TRBJ2-5; D uncertain. Trimming removed 6 bases at V and 2 bases at J, with 7 bases between. Germline CDR1 and CDR2: SEHNR and FQNEAQ (reference sequence). The CDR3 has 12 amino acids. The full variable domain, with the rest looked up from reference TRBV7-9 and TRBJ2-5, is DTGVSQNPRHKITKRGQNVTFRCDPISEHNRLYWYRQTLGQGPEFLTYFQNEAQLEKSRLLSDRFSAERPKGSFSTLEIQRTEQGDSAMYLCASRLPQETQYFGPGTRLLVL.

This clonotype showed up just a few times. The chain employs TRBV6-4 and TRBJ2-3; 9 nucleotides line up with TRBD2. The CDR3 is 16 amino acids. The V segment lost 4 bases and the J segment 4 bases; nucleotides outside the gene matches: 9. Looked up from germline, CDR1 is MRHNA and CDR2 is SNTAGT. DNA of the CDR3: TGTGCCAGCAGTGTAATGGCGGGGGGGCCGTCAGATACGCAGTATTTT. This gives the protein CASSVMAGGPSDTQYF.

Note on this clonotype: This may stem from a read error, because a much larger clone lies one nucleotide away. V and J are TRBV9 and TRBJ1-2; D not certain. Looked up from germline, CDR1 is SGDLS and CDR2 is YYNGEE. This CDR3 is 14 amino acids long. The V end lost 4 bases, the J end lost 6 bases, and 16 bases lay between the germline ends. The CDR3 spells CASSPRDWEDGYTF. Here the CDR3 DNA reads TGTGCCAGCAGCCCAAGAGACTGGGAGGATGGCTACACCTTC.

About this clonotype itself: Possible read error: a much larger clone is one base away. Since no conserved phenylalanine or tryptophan closes the CDR3, a read error is the likely cause. The gene calls are TRBV28 and TRBJ1-5, with D perhaps matching TRBD1 (6 bases). CDR1 is MDHEN, CDR2 SYDVKM, per germline. The V and J ends lost 9 bases and 0 bases respectively, with 15 bases between them. CDR3 length: 15 residues. CDR3 nucleotides: TGTGCCAGTCAATCGGACAGCCTTAGCAATCAGCCCCAGCATTCT. Its translation is CASQSDSLSNQPQHS.

The table lists this clonotype with a few counts. This rearrangement joins TRBV4-3 to TRBJ2-1, with 7 nucleotides matching TRBD2. Germline V lookup: CDR1 LGHNA, CDR2 YSLEER. The CDR3 spans 17 residues. V was clipped by 0 bases and J by 4 bases; unmatched bases: 9. The CDR3 sequence is CASSQDHGGRQYNEQFF. The CDR3 DNA is TGCGCCAGCAGCCAAGATCATGGCGGGAGACAATACAATGAGCAGTTCTTC.

The rearrangement joins TRBV4-3 to TRBJ2-1; D might be TRBD2 (6 bases). Trimming removed 0 bases at V and 3 bases at J, with 9 bases between. The CDR3 length is 15 residues. Germline CDR1 reads LGHNA; CDR2 reads YSLEER. The CDR3 reads CASSQEPDYYNEQFF. Here the CDR3 DNA reads TGCGCCAGCAGCCAAGAACCGGACTACTACAATGAGCAGTTCTTC.

This clonotype has a handful of counts. The chain has TRBV30 and TRBJ2-3; possibly TRBD2 for D (6 bases). There are 13 residues in the CDR3. Deletions cut 4 bases from V and 2 bases from J, with 10 bases between. The V gene's germline CDR1 is GTSNPN and CDR2 SVGIG (reference sequence). The DNA of the CDR3 is TGTGCCTGGACTAGCGAACTCACAGATACGCAGTATTTT. It codes for CAWTSELTDTQYF. Using reference TRBV30 and TRBJ2-3 for the parts outside the CDR3, the full variable domain is SQTIHQWPATLVQPVGSPLSLECTVEGTSNPNLYWYRQAAGRGLQLLFYSVGIGQISSEVPQNLSASRPQDRQFILSSKKLLLSDSGFYLCAWTSELTDTQYFGPGTRLTVL.

This clonotype was observed many times. This chain uses TRBV19 with TRBJ2-5; D perhaps matches TRBD1 (6 bases). The CDR3 consists of 15 residues. The germline gives CDR1 LNHDA, CDR2 SQIVND (reference sequence). Trimming removed 3 bases from V and 0 bases from J, with 11 bases in between. CDR3 sequence (DNA): TGTGCCAGTAGTATCCTCGGACAGAACCAAGAGACCCAGTACTTC. This gives the protein CASSILGQNQETQYF.

As for this clonotype: This may arise from a read error, as a much more abundant clone is one base away. This rearrangement joins TRBV6-6 to TRBJ1-5; D remains ambiguous. Per germline, CDR1 MNHNY and CDR2 SVGAGI (reference sequence). The CDR3 loop spans 13 amino acids. The DNA for the CDR3 is TGTGCCGGCAGTCGTTATAGCAATCAGCCCCAGCATTTT. Its protein product is CAGSRYSNQPQHF.

V usage is TRBV4-2 and J usage is TRBJ2-1; the match to TRBD2 covers 7 bases. The germline V gene has CDR1 LGHNA and CDR2 YNFKEQ. V lost 0 bases, J lost 5 bases, and 10 bases stayed unmatched. The CDR3 is 17 amino acids. The CDR3 spells CASSQDLSGRRNNEQFF. As DNA, the CDR3 is TGTGCCAGCAGCCAAGATTTGTCCGGGAGGAGAAACAATGAGCAGTTCTTC.

This clonotype was counted once. A much bigger clone sits one base away, suggesting this may be a read error. V and J are TRBV7-6 and TRBJ1-5; D is possibly TRBD1 (5 bases). This CDR3 region has 15 residues. Germline V CDR1 and CDR2: SGHVS, FNYEAQ. The V end was cut by 5 bases, the J end by 2 bases, with 13 bases between. In DNA form, the CDR3 reads TGTGCCAGCAGCCCGGCCACAGGTGGCAATCAGCCCCAGCATTTT. Residues: CASSPATGGNQPQHF.

This clonotype has only a few counts. The chain uses TRBV7-9 and TRBJ1-1; tentatively, D is TRBD1 (6 bases). The CDR3 covers 12 residues. The ends were cut back, 10 bases at V and 0 bases at J, with 9 bases in the middle. CDR1 is SEHNR and CDR2 is FQNEAQ in the germline V gene (reference sequence). CDR3 loop: CANRDLNTEAFF. As DNA, the CDR3 is TGTGCCAACAGGGATCTGAACACTGAAGCTTTCTTT.

The V call is TRBV7-9, the J call TRBJ1-1, with unresolved D. This CDR3 comprises 13 residues. From germline, CDR1 is SEHNR and CDR2 FQNEAQ (reference sequence). V was trimmed by 5 bases and J by 8 bases, leaving 15 bases between them. The CDR3 DNA reads TGTGCCAGCAGCCGCCCGACGGCGGTGGAAGCTTTCTTT. This encodes CASSRPTAVEAFF. Using reference TRBV7-9 and TRBJ1-1 for the parts outside the CDR3, the full variable domain is DTGVSQNPRHKITKRGQNVTFRCDPISEHNRLYWYRQTLGQGPEFLTYFQNEAQLEKSRLLSDRFSAERPKGSFSTLEIQRTEQGDSAMYLCASSRPTAVEAFFGQGTRLTVV.